A single sample gave rise to the 24 T cell receptor beta chains below, sequenced in a study of OX40 agonist ivuxolimab in advanced cancers. Only in-frame clones appear in the TCRdb table, and some are missing; sequencing was by immunoSEQ multiplex PCR. The sample includes 85,000 to 95,000 clones, nearly 90% of them seen just once. The sequences come from CD4+ or CD8+ T cells sorted from blood, collected in a trial of the OX40 agonist ivuxolimab. These receptors were collected from an adult with an advanced solid tumor such as melanoma, head and neck, liver or kidney cancer.

This clone was found once. V and J are TRBV4-3 and TRBJ2-4; D remains ambiguous. The CDR3 sequence is 16 residues long. The germline gives CDR1 LGHNA, CDR2 YSLEER. Trimming shortened V by 0 bases and J by 0 bases, and 9 bases separated the two germline ends. This chain's CDR3 is CASSQDSSLAKNIQYF. CDR3 nucleotide sequence: TGCGCCAGCAGCCAAGATAGCAGTCTAGCCAAAAACATTCAGTACTTC.

This chain uses TRBV2 with TRBJ2-7; D uncertain. Trimming took 8 bases from V and 2 from J, leaving 13 bases between them. This CDR3 contains 13 residues. Germline values: CDR1 SNHLY, CDR2 FYNNEI. The CDR3 DNA sequence: TGTGCCAGCCGGCCCGCAGGAGCCTACGAGCAGTACTTC. It translates to CASRPAGAYEQYF.

The chain combines TRBV5-1 with TRBJ1-2; D possibly corresponds to TRBD1 (5 bases). From germline, CDR1 is SGHRS and CDR2 YFSETQ. Trimming shortened V by 5 bases and J by 8 bases, and 13 bases separated the two germline ends. This CDR3 spans 12 amino acids. The CDR3 sequence: CASRGGGEGYTF. For the CDR3, the DNA is TGCGCCAGCAGAGGAGGAGGGGAAGGCTACACCTTC.

CDR3 DNA sequence: TGTGCCAGCAGCCAAGATCCGACAGGGAGTCGCTACACCTTC. Protein sequence: CASSQDPTGSRYTF. The chain couples TRBV4-2 to TRBJ1-2, with TRBD1 identical over 7 bases. V gave up 0 bases and J gave up 9 bases; unmatched junction bases: 7. The germline V gene encodes CDR1 LGHNA and CDR2 YNFKEQ. The CDR3 contains 14 residues.

The chain is built from TRBV6-6 and TRBJ1-5; TRBD1 might be the D (5 bases). V was trimmed by 7 bases and J by 0 bases, leaving 13 bases between them. The germline V gene has CDR1 MNHNY and CDR2 SVGAGI (reference sequence). The CDR3 length is 15 residues. The CDR3: CASNPTENSNQPQHF. CDR3 DNA sequence: TGTGCCAGCAACCCGACAGAGAATAGCAATCAGCCCCAGCATTTT.

The chain has TRBV7-9 and TRBJ1-1; D uncertain. The germline V and J ends were trimmed by 1 base and 6 bases, with 9 bases remaining between them. CDR1 and CDR2 (germline): SEHNR, FQNEAQ (reference sequence). This CDR3 contains 13 residues. CDR3 nucleotide sequence: TGTGCCAGCAGCTTAGGGCAGATCCCTGAAGCTTTCTTT. Protein sequence: CASSLGQIPEAFF.

This clone has only a few counts. V gene TRBV19 combines with J gene TRBJ1-5; TRBD1 matches 7 bases. J gave up 3 bases and V 2 bases, and 7 bases lay outside the gene matches. CDR1 is LNHDA, CDR2 SQIVND, per germline (reference sequence). The CDR3 covers 16 residues. The CDR3 region has the DNA TGTGCCAGTAGTATAAGCACGGGACAGAACAATCAGCCCCAGCATTTT. This codes for CASSISTGQNNQPQHF.

This clone was recorded once. The chain is built from TRBV18 and TRBJ2-7; D unresolved. The germline V and J ends were trimmed by 5 bases and 1 base, with 15 bases remaining between them. Germline V lookup: CDR1 KGHSH, CDR2 LQKENI. The CDR3 runs to 15 residues. The DNA of the CDR3 is TGTGCCAGCTCATCAACCCCGGACCGATCCTACGAGCAGTACTTC. It encodes CASSSTPDRSYEQYF.

The chain couples TRBV30 to TRBJ1-3; tentative D call: TRBD1 (5 bases). Trimming took 6 bases from V and 2 from J, leaving 14 bases between them. This CDR3 comprises 14 residues. The V gene's germline CDR1 is GTSNPN and CDR2 SVGIG (reference sequence). CDR3 in DNA: TGTGCCTGCCGAGAAGGGGTACCTGGAAACACCATATATTTT. It yields the protein CACREGVPGNTIYF.

This chain uses TRBV9 with TRBJ2-1, with 9 bases aligning to TRBD1. This CDR3 has 16 amino acids. In germline, CDR1 is SGDLS, CDR2 YYNGEE. Trimming took 4 bases from V and 0 from J; bases not matched to a gene: 5. In nucleotides, the CDR3 is TGTGCCAGCAGCAGACAGGGACAGGGCTCCTACAATGAGCAGTTCTTC. It codes for CASSRQGQGSYNEQFF.

This clone is a singleton in its sample. The V gene is TRBV18, the J gene TRBJ2-7; perhaps TRBD2 as D (6 bases). Trimming removed 2 bases at V and 2 bases at J, with 10 bases between. In germline, CDR1 is KGHSH, CDR2 LQKENI. This CDR3 region has 14 residues. For the CDR3, the DNA is TGTGCCAGCTCACCAGGACGGGAGCCCTACGAGCAGTACTTC. This gives the protein CASSPGREPYEQYF.

The chain is built from TRBV28 and TRBJ1-5; 8 positions match TRBD1. Trimming at V came to 1 base and at J to 6 bases, leaving 5 bases not matched to a gene. Germline assignment: CDR1 MDHEN and CDR2 SYDVKM. CDR3 size: 15 residues. The CDR3 sequence is CASSLFSRGLQPQHF. The CDR3 DNA follows: TGTGCCAGCAGTTTATTCTCCAGGGGGCTTCAGCCCCAGCATTTT.

The V and J genes are TRBV5-1 and TRBJ2-7; tentatively, D is TRBD1 or TRBD2 (6 bases each). Trimming removed 0 bases from V and 0 bases from J, with 13 bases in between. Germline V gene data show CDR1 as SGHRS and CDR2 as YFSETQ. The CDR3 is 16 residues long. The CDR3 is CASSLEGGWDSYEQYF. CDR3 coding DNA: TGCGCCAGCAGCTTGGAGGGGGGATGGGACTCCTACGAGCAGTACTTC.

The chain has TRBV4-2 and TRBJ2-1; the match to TRBD2 covers 7 bases. This CDR3 contains 16 residues. In germline, CDR1 is LGHNA, CDR2 YNFKEQ. With 4 bases clipped from V and 5 bases from J, the junction kept 11 bases outside the gene matches. As DNA, the CDR3 is TGTGCCAGCAGCCGCACTGAGGCGGGGGAAAACAATGAGCAGTTCTTC. Its translation: CASSRTEAGENNEQFF.

The V and J genes are TRBV6-1 and TRBJ1-1, with D possibly TRBD1 on 6 matching bases. The CDR3 extends over 14 amino acids. With 3 bases removed from V and 5 bases from J, the gap between germline ends came to 13 bases. From germline, CDR1 is MNHNS and CDR2 SASEGT. CDR3 nucleotides: TGTGCCAGCAGTGATTTAAGGGGGGAGACTGAAGCTTTCTTT. Encoded protein: CASSDLRGETEAFF.

The CDR3 loop is CASRGAGYEQYF. CDR3 in DNA: TGTGCCAGCAGGGGGGCGGGATACGAGCAGTACTTC. V gene TRBV27 combines with J gene TRBJ2-7, with D perhaps being TRBD1 or TRBD2 (6 bases each). The CDR3 is made up of 12 amino acids. V shed 6 bases and J shed 4 bases, with 10 bases lying between them. Looked up from germline, CDR1 is MNHEY and CDR2 is SMNVEV (reference sequence).

This chain uses TRBV6-1 with TRBJ2-1, with D possibly being TRBD1 (5 bases). Germline assignment: CDR1 MNHNS and CDR2 SASEGT. The CDR3 extends over 14 amino acids. The V end lost 10 bases, the J end lost 9 bases, and 22 bases lay between the germline ends. CDR3 nucleotides: TGTGCCACATCCTCAGGGCCCGAACGCGGTGAGCAGTTCTTC. It encodes CATSSGPERGEQFF.

The rearrangement joins TRBV4-1 to TRBJ2-1; D call uncertain. Germline values: CDR1 MGHRA, CDR2 YSYEKL. The CDR3 totals 12 residues. With 0 bases removed from V and 9 bases from J, the gap between germline ends came to 6 bases. CDR3 amino acids: CASSQEIGEQFF. In DNA, the CDR3 is TGCGCCAGCAGCCAAGAAATCGGTGAGCAGTTCTTC.

The sample holds one count of this clone. CDR3 sequence: CASSDGTGKLFGGYTF. The CDR3 nucleotides read TGTGCCAGCAGTGATGGGACAGGGAAACTTTTCGGTGGCTACACCTTC. The chain links TRBV25-1 to TRBJ1-2; the match to TRBD1 covers 9 bases. This CDR3 has 16 amino acids. Germline CDR1 and CDR2: MGHDK and SYGVNS. The junction had 12 bases not matched to a gene; V was cut back by 3 bases and J by 7 bases.

Note on this clone: The identical CDR3 is also encoded by other nucleotide sequences in the sample. The chain carries TRBV7-2 and TRBJ2-1; D unresolved. Per the germline V gene, CDR1 is SGHTA and CDR2 is FQGNSA. This CDR3 is built from 15 residues. The V and J ends lost 0 bases and 3 bases respectively, with 9 bases between them. The DNA of the CDR3 is TGTGCCAGCAGCTTAGCGGTCGGGCTCTACAATGAGCAGTTCTTC. This translates into CASSLAVGLYNEQFF.

This chain uses TRBV28 with TRBJ2-2, with D unresolved. The CDR3 has 11 amino acids. Germline CDR1 reads MDHEN; CDR2 reads SYDVKM. V lost 4 bases and J 6 bases, leaving 3 bases between the germline ends. CDR3 protein: CASSSSGELFF. The CDR3 bases are TGTGCCAGCAGTTCATCCGGGGAGCTGTTTTTT.

V is TRBV29-1 and J is TRBJ1-1; D is uncertain. The CDR3 has 13 amino acids. Germline V gene data show CDR1 as SQVTM and CDR2 as ANQGSEA. Trimming removed 4 bases from V and 5 bases from J, with 14 bases in between. The CDR3 protein is CSVATHVRTEAFF. The CDR3 nucleotides read TGCAGCGTTGCCACACACGTGAGGACTGAAGCTTTCTTT.

This chain links TRBV15 with TRBJ1-1; D call uncertain. The length of the CDR3 is 14 residues. Looked up from germline, CDR1 is LNHNV and CDR2 is YYDKDF (reference sequence). Trimming removed 5 bases at V and 5 bases at J, with 15 bases between. CDR3 amino acids: CATSPLSRRTEAFF. The CDR3 DNA reads as TGTGCCACCAGCCCCCTGTCTCGGCGAACTGAAGCTTTCTTT.

Comments on this clone: Germline is not matched at one junction end, which may reflect a read error. J is TRBJ2-1 and V is TRBV2; 8 bases are shared with TRBD2. Per germline, CDR1 SNHLY and CDR2 FYNNEI. CDR3 length equals 15 residues. CDR3 loop: CASSQAGASYNEQFF. The CDR3 region has the DNA TGTGCCAGCAGTCAAGCGGGAGCTTCCTACAATGAGCAGTTCTTC.